This TCR beta chain is drawn from a study of T cells after yellow fever vaccination. This clonotype was picked up many times. In TCRdb, the 5' RACE reads were re-called with MiXCR into one record per CDR3 protein. The data show about 340,000 distinct CDR3 sequences, with approximately 12% seen just once and about 3% held by the top ten. Germline V gene lookup returns CDR1 DFQATT and CDR2 SNEGSKA (reference sequence). V dropped 2 bases and J dropped 5 bases, with 18 bases sitting between them. The CDR3 covers 16 residues. The J gene is TRBJ1-4, the V gene TRBV20-1; no firm D call. The sequencing used CD4+ T cells sorted from PBMCs, collected 15 days after the yellow fever booster vaccination. This clonotype originated in a man younger than 30 who received the YFV17D yellow fever vaccine. The CDR3 coding sequence is TGCAGTGCTAGATCCAATTCGGGGTCCTTAAATGAAAAACTGTTTTTT. Protein sequence: CSARSNSGSLNEKLFF.